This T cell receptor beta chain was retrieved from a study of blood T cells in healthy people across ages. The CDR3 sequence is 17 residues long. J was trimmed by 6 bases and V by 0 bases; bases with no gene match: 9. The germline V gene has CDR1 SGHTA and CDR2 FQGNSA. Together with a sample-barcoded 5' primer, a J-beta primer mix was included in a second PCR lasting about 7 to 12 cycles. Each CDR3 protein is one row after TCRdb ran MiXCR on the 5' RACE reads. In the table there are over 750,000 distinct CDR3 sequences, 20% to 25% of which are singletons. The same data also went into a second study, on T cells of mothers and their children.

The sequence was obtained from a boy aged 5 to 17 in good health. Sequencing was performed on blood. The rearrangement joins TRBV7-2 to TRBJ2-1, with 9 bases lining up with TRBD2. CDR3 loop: CASSLATSGSGANEQFF. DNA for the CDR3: TGTGCCAGCAGCTTAGCTACTAGCGGGTCTGGTGCCAATGAGCAGTTCTTC.